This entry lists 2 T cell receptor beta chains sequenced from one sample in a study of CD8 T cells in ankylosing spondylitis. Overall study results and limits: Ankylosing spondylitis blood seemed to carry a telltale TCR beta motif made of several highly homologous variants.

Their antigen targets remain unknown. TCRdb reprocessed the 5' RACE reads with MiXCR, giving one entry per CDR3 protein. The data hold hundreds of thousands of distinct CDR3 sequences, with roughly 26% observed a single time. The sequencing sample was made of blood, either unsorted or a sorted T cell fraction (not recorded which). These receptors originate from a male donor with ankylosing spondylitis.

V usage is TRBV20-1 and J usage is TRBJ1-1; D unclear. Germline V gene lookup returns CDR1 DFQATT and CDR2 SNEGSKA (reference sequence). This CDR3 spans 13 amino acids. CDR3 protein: CRIPGIMNTEAFF. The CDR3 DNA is TGCAGAATCCCGGGAATCATGAACACTGAAGCTTTCTTT.

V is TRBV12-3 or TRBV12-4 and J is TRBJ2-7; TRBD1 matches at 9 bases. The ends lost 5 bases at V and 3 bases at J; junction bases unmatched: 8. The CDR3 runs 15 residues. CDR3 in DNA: TGTGCCAGCAGTCCAGAGGACAGGGGAGACTACGAGCAGTACTTC. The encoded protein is CASSPEDRGDYEQYF.